This T cell receptor beta chain was identified during a study of technical replicates of blood from several donors. Trimming at V came to 3 bases and at J to 0 bases, leaving 1 base not matched to a gene. Germline-derived CDR1 and CDR2 are SEHNR and FQNEAQ (reference sequence). This CDR3 spans 15 amino acids. Measured with immunoSEQ multiplex PCR; TCRdb has only the in-frame clones, and not every one. The repertoire includes more than 75,000 clones, 90% to 95% of them detected once, and about 0.23% sits in the top ten. The sequence derives from a human donor in good health. Material: T cells isolated from PBMCs. This chain links TRBV7-9 with TRBJ2-1; 8 bases are shared with TRBD1. The CDR3 DNA is TGTGCCAGCAGCTTTGACAGGGGCTCCTACAATGAGCAGTTCTTC. The encoded protein is CASSFDRGSYNEQFF.